This TCR beta chain was found in a study of radiation and T cells in renal cell carcinoma. The CDR3 extends over 14 amino acids. The V end was cut by 2 bases, the J end by 4 bases, with 11 bases between. Germline lookup yields CDR1 MNHEY and CDR2 SVGAGI. Regarding treatment: treatment-naive control, cytoreductive nephrectomy. Sequenced control tumors were from under 13 males and 4 females, median age approximately 53. Data came from immunoSEQ multiplex PCR; TCRdb stores just in-frame clones and leaves some out. The repertoire includes 20,000 to 25,000 clones, roughly 64% of them detected once, and 20% to 25% sits in the top ten. Broader study findings: Dominant CDR3 motifs were more common in irradiated tumors than controls.

Remarks on this clone: The antigen is not known. The same CDR3 arises from other DNA sequences in this sample as well.

The input for sequencing was tumor tissue, taken from a patient whose treatment was nephrectomy without radiotherapy. The source of this sequence is a man aged 35-49 years with renal cell carcinoma. The chain recombines TRBV6-5 with TRBJ1-1; a weak D match, TRBD1 (6 bases). The CDR3 nucleotides are TGTGCCAGCAGTTACGGGGGGGCGAGCACTGAAGCTTTCTTT. Protein sequence: CASSYGGASTEAFF.